The 31 T cell receptor beta chains reported below all come from one sample, sequenced in a study of cytomegalovirus exposure and HLA in healthy donors (dated by TCRdb to between 2016 and 2019). Library preparation was by the immunoSEQ multiplex PCR assay. As stored in TCRdb, this immuneACCESS dataset retains in-frame rearrangements with V and J assigned. A fraction of the clones does not appear; measured against another copy, unresolved V genes explain less than half of the discrepancy, and the remainder lacks a known reason. The table for this sample lists some 130,000 clones; approximately 82% of them were counted only once. The ten largest make up approximately 30% of the sample. The sample taken for sequencing was PBMCs. The receptors stem from a man aged 25 to 40 in good health and CMV-seropositive.

The gene calls are TRBV5-1 and TRBJ1-3; 9 positions match TRBD1. The CDR3 length is 18 residues. Germline V lookup: CDR1 SGHRS, CDR2 YFSETQ. Trimming took 1 base from V and 4 from J; bases not matched to a gene: 12. CDR3 nucleotide sequence: TGCGCCAGCAGCTTGCAAGGACAGGGGTTCTTTTCAGGAAACACCATATATTTT. Protein: CASSLQGQGFFSGNTIYF.

V usage is TRBV18 and J usage is TRBJ2-7; 10 positions agree with TRBD1. The V and J ends lost 2 bases and 5 bases, in that order; junction bases with no gene match: 6. Germline CDR1 KGHSH, CDR2 LQKENI. This CDR3 is built from 15 residues. The DNA of the CDR3 is TGTGCCAGCTCACCAGCTGACAGGGGGCTACACGAGCAGTACTTC. It is translated as CASSPADRGLHEQYF.

The chain has TRBV4-1 and TRBJ1-4, with D possibly being TRBD1 (5 bases). V was clipped by 2 bases and J by 7 bases, with 8 bases between them. The CDR3 has 13 residues. Looked up from germline, CDR1 is MGHRA and CDR2 is YSYEKL. The CDR3 protein is CASSQWRGEKLFF. CDR3 nucleotide sequence: TGCGCCAGCAGCCAATGGAGGGGTGAAAAACTGTTTTTT.

A few counts support this clone. The chain is built from TRBV7-9 and TRBJ2-7, with unresolved D. V lost 1 base and J 4 bases, leaving 14 bases between the germline ends. CDR1 and CDR2 from the germline V gene are SEHNR and FQNEAQ (reference sequence). The CDR3 has 15 residues. CDR3 amino acids: CASSLGSRTPYEQYF. In DNA form, the CDR3 reads TGTGCCAGCAGCTTAGGATCCAGAACCCCTTACGAGCAGTACTTC.

This chain uses TRBV30 with TRBJ2-3; a possible D gene is TRBD2 (5 bases). The CDR3 spans 15 residues. CDR1 and CDR2 from the germline V gene are GTSNPN and SVGIG (reference sequence). Trimming left V 5 bases short and J 2 bases short, with 17 bases between. The CDR3 loop is CAWGLLGSNTDTQYF. Written as DNA, the CDR3 is TGTGCCTGGGGCCTACTGGGGAGCAACACAGATACGCAGTATTTT.

The chain recombines TRBV6-1 with TRBJ1-2; 7 bases are shared with TRBD1. The V and J ends lost 6 bases and 1 base, in that order; junction bases with no gene match: 5. Germline V lookup: CDR1 MNHNS, CDR2 SASEGT. This CDR3 has 14 residues. The CDR3 sequence: CASRPGQNNYGYTF. CDR3 coding DNA: TGTGCCAGCAGGCCGGGACAGAATAACTATGGCTACACCTTC.

The V gene is TRBV7-8, the J gene TRBJ2-7; 7 nucleotides agree with TRBD1. The V gene's germline CDR1 is SGHVS and CDR2 FQNEAQ. This CDR3 has 13 amino acids. V dropped 3 bases and J dropped 5; count of bases not matched to a gene: 4. CDR3 in amino acids: CASSLRQGHEQYF. CDR3 DNA: TGTGCCAGCAGCTTGAGACAGGGCCACGAGCAGTACTTC.

V and J are TRBV5-1 and TRBJ1-2, with 9 bases aligning to TRBD1. The CDR3 runs 14 residues. Germline CDR1 is SGHRS and CDR2 is YFSETQ. Losses at the gene ends were 8 bases for V and 2 bases for J; bases not matched to a gene: 7. CDR3 sequence (DNA): TGCGCCAGTAGACAGGGGGAACAAAACTATGGCTACACCTTC. Encoded protein: CASRQGEQNYGYTF.

The chain is built from TRBV2 and TRBJ2-7, with D hard to call. Germline CDR1 is SNHLY and CDR2 is FYNNEI. The length of the CDR3 is 13 residues. The ends were cut back, 4 bases at V and 3 bases at J, with 10 bases in the middle. CDR3 nucleotides: TGTGCCAGCAGTGCGACCAGGAACTACGAGCAGTACTTC. It yields the protein CASSATRNYEQYF.

This clone was recorded a few times. The chain is built from TRBV4-2 and TRBJ1-2; 9 bases fit TRBD1. Germline assignment: CDR1 LGHNA and CDR2 YNFKEQ. V was pared by 1 base and J by 8 bases, with 2 bases of the junction left unmatched. This CDR3 region has 13 residues. CDR3 sequence reads: CASSQAGQGGYTF. The CDR3 DNA sequence: TGTGCCAGCAGCCAAGCGGGACAGGGCGGCTACACCTTC.

The J gene is TRBJ1-1, the V gene TRBV6-5; TRBD1 might be the D (5 bases). The CDR3 runs to 12 residues. The ends were cut back, 0 bases at V and 6 bases at J, with 5 bases in the middle. Germline V gene lookup returns CDR1 MNHEY and CDR2 SVGAGI. This chain's CDR3 is CASSYSGAEAFF. CDR3 nucleotide sequence: TGTGCCAGCAGTTACTCAGGGGCTGAAGCTTTCTTT.

The V and J genes are TRBV9 and TRBJ2-2, with TRBD1 matching 10 bases. The ends lost 3 bases at V and 2 bases at J; junction bases unmatched: 1. The CDR3 covers 15 residues. Germline V gives CDR1 SGDLS, CDR2 YYNGEE. The CDR3 sequence: CASSGTGGNTGELFF. As DNA, the CDR3 is TGTGCCAGCAGCGGGACAGGGGGAAACACCGGGGAGCTGTTTTTT.

The chain combines TRBV5-1 with TRBJ2-7, with TRBD1 matching over 10 bases. CDR3 length: 15 amino acids. With 3 bases clipped from V and 6 bases from J, the junction kept 9 bases outside the gene matches. Looked up from germline, CDR1 is SGHRS and CDR2 is YFSETQ. The CDR3 DNA reads as TGCGCCAGCAGCTGGTCAGGGACAGGGGACTTCGAGCAGTACTTC. It specifies CASSWSGTGDFEQYF. The full variable domain, its missing parts supplied by reference TRBV5-1 and TRBJ2-7, is KAGVTQTPRYLIKTRGQQVTLSCSPISGHRSVSWYQQTPGQGLQFLFEYFSETQRNKGNFPGRFSGRQFSNSRSEMNVSTLELGDSALYLCASSWSGTGDFEQYFGPGTRLTVT.

This clone was recorded once. The J gene is TRBJ2-5, the V gene TRBV7-6; 8 positions match TRBD2. CDR1 SGHVS and CDR2 FNYEAQ come from the germline V gene. This CDR3 has 14 amino acids. J was trimmed by 4 bases and V by 3 bases; bases with no gene match: 4. CDR3 sequence reads: CASSLSGSGETQYF. The CDR3 DNA sequence: TGTGCCAGCAGCTTGAGCGGGAGTGGAGAGACCCAGTACTTC.

The V and J genes are TRBV5-1 and TRBJ2-5; weak D call: TRBD1 (6 bases). There are 15 residues in the CDR3. Germline values: CDR1 SGHRS, CDR2 YFSETQ. V shed 0 bases and J shed 4 bases, with 13 bases lying between them. CDR3 sequence: CASSLEQGGRETQYF. CDR3 nucleotides: TGCGCCAGCAGCTTGGAACAGGGCGGTCGAGAGACCCAGTACTTC.

The chain joins TRBV25-1 to TRBJ1-5; 9 nucleotides line up with TRBD1. J lost 4 bases, V lost 3 bases, and 4 bases had no gene match. This CDR3 region has 15 residues. Per germline, CDR1 MGHDK and CDR2 SYGVNS. The DNA for the CDR3 is TGTGCCAGCAGTGAGGGACAGGGCGGTAATCAGCCCCAGCATTTT. Its translation is CASSEGQGGNQPQHF.

The rearrangement links TRBV7-9 to TRBJ2-3, with 9 bases identical to TRBD1. The CDR3 is 18 amino acids. After removal of 5 bases from V and 3 bases from J, the junction contained 15 bases not matched to a gene. Germline V gene lookup returns CDR1 SEHNR and CDR2 FQNEAQ (reference sequence). CDR3 sequence (DNA): TGTGCCAGCAGCCCCAGGACAGGGGTGCCTCGGACTACAGATACGCAGTATTTT. This gives the protein CASSPRTGVPRTTDTQYF.

About this clone itself: Other DNA sequences in this sample translate to the same CDR3. This chain joins TRBV6-1 and TRBJ2-1, with 7 nucleotides matching TRBD2. V gave up 8 bases and J gave up 5 bases; unmatched junction bases: 3. CDR3 length: 12 amino acids. Germline CDR1 reads MNHNS; CDR2 reads SASEGT. In nucleotides, the CDR3 is TGTGCCAGCGGGCGGGAGAACAATGAGCAGTTCTTC. Amino acids: CASGRENNEQFF.

This chain links TRBV7-9 with TRBJ1-3, with no clear D. V lost 1 base and J 3 bases, leaving 13 bases between the germline ends. CDR1 is SEHNR, CDR2 FQNEAQ, per germline (reference sequence). This CDR3 contains 16 residues. The CDR3 DNA sequence: TGTGCCAGCAGCTTAGTAGTACCCGCCGGTGGAAACACCATATATTTT. Residues: CASSLVVPAGGNTIYF.

The chain combines TRBV7-2 with TRBJ2-5; D is uncertain. The V gene's germline CDR1 is SGHTA and CDR2 FQGNSA. The CDR3 is 12 amino acids. V was trimmed by 6 bases and J by 6 bases, leaving 11 bases between them. CDR3 in amino acids: CASSPQSQTQYF. The CDR3 nucleotides are TGTGCCAGCAGTCCCCAGTCGCAGACCCAGTACTTC.

The chain has TRBV6-5 and TRBJ1-2, with TRBD1 matching 8 bases. The germline V gene encodes CDR1 MNHEY and CDR2 SVGAGI. J was trimmed by 4 bases and V by 0 bases; bases with no gene match: 1. This CDR3 is 14 amino acids long. This CDR3 reads CASSYSDRGYGYTF. DNA of the CDR3: TGTGCCAGCAGTTACTCTGACAGGGGCTATGGCTACACCTTC.

The CDR3 sequence is CASSEGRVSGGGQYF. The CDR3 bases are TGTGCCAGCAGTGAAGGAAGGGTATCCGGGGGGGGGCAGTACTTC. This chain links TRBV6-1 with TRBJ2-7; 8 bases map to TRBD2. Germline V gene data show CDR1 as MNHNS and CDR2 as SASEGT. V shed 1 base, J shed 9 bases, and the junction held 11 bases outside the gene matches. This CDR3 has 15 residues.

This clone has just a few counts. This sample includes further DNA sequences coding for the same CDR3. The rearrangement uses TRBV9 and TRBJ1-3; the D is unclear. The ends were cut back, 0 bases at V and 4 bases at J, with 5 bases in the middle. Germline V gene data show CDR1 as SGDLS and CDR2 as YYNGEE. There are 13 residues in the CDR3. This CDR3 is CASSVGGGNTIYF. The CDR3 DNA is TGTGCCAGCAGCGTAGGCGGAGGAAACACCATATATTTT.

The chain is built from TRBV27 and TRBJ2-2; D gene unclear. The germline CDR1 and CDR2 sequences are MNHEY and SMNVEV (reference sequence). With 4 bases removed from V and 0 bases from J, the gap between germline ends came to 9 bases. The CDR3 totals 15 residues. CDR3 sequence (DNA): TGTGCCAGCAGTTCTACTAAAACGAACACCGGGGAGCTGTTTTTT. It specifies CASSSTKTNTGELFF.

This chain joins TRBV6-5 and TRBJ2-2; 8 nucleotides align to TRBD2. The CDR3 contains 15 residues. With V trimmed by 2 bases and J by 5 bases, 4 bases remained unmatched. Germline values: CDR1 MNHEY, CDR2 SVGAGI. The CDR3 is CASSYGTSRTGELFF. CDR3 DNA sequence: TGTGCCAGCAGTTACGGGACTAGTAGGACCGGGGAGCTGTTTTTT.

V gene TRBV5-1 combines with J gene TRBJ2-5, with TRBD1 identical over 9 bases. From germline, CDR1 is SGHRS and CDR2 YFSETQ. The CDR3 totals 14 residues. V lost 4 bases and J lost 0; bases outside the gene matches: 1. The CDR3 sequence is CASSGQGYQETQYF. The CDR3 nucleotides read TGCGCCAGCAGCGGACAGGGGTACCAAGAGACCCAGTACTTC.

Concerning this clone: Compared with germline, one end of the junction differs, possibly owing to a read error. Other DNA sequences in this specimen translate into the identical CDR3. This sequence joins TRBV6-1 and TRBJ2-7, with 11 bases identical to TRBD2. The CDR3 consists of 15 residues. The germline V gene encodes CDR1 MNHNS and CDR2 SASEGT. CDR3 sequence reads: CASKTGTSGTYEQYF. The CDR3 nucleotides are TGTGCCAGCAAAACCGGGACTAGCGGAACCTACGAGCAGTACTTT.

V and J are TRBV29-1 and TRBJ2-7, with 7 bases identical to TRBD1. With 4 bases clipped from V and 6 bases from J, the junction kept 9 bases outside the gene matches. CDR3 size: 13 residues. The V gene's germline CDR1 is SQVTM and CDR2 ANQGSEA. Here the CDR3 DNA reads TGCAGCGTTGGAGGGGGCGCTCTGTCCGAGCAGTACTTC. Its protein is CSVGGGALSEQYF.

The V and J genes are TRBV21-1 and TRBJ2-7; the tabulated D call, TRBD1, remains unverified against the DNA. TRBV21-1 is a pseudogene segment. The CDR3 extends over 16 amino acids. Here the CDR3 reads CASHTCPGQARNEQYF. DNA of the CDR3: TGTGCCAGTCACACCTGCCCGGGACAGGCTAGGAACGAGCAGTACTTC.

The chain employs TRBV5-1 and TRBJ2-1; 9 bases fit TRBD1. The CDR3 spans 15 residues. Germline values: CDR1 SGHRS, CDR2 YFSETQ. V dropped 4 bases and J dropped 0; count of bases not matched to a gene: 2. This CDR3 is CASSPTGGSYNEQFF. The CDR3 DNA reads TGCGCCAGCAGCCCGACAGGGGGCTCCTACAATGAGCAGTTCTTC.

A word on this clone: Different DNA sequences within this sample yield the same CDR3. V is TRBV18 and J is TRBJ2-7; D perhaps matches TRBD1 (5 bases). V was clipped by 3 bases and J by 2 bases, with 8 bases between them. The CDR3 is 13 residues long. CDR1 and CDR2 (germline): KGHSH, LQKENI. The CDR3 loop is CASSPQGAYEQYF. The CDR3 DNA reads TGTGCCAGCTCACCCCAGGGTGCCTACGAGCAGTACTTC.